This T cell receptor beta chain was observed in a study of blood T cell repertoires in COVID-19. About the study: T cells, B-cell-depleted T cells, or PBMCs supplied cDNA or gDNA.

CDR3 length equals 13 residues. Germline lookup yields CDR1 LGHDT and CDR2 YNNKEL (reference sequence). J was trimmed by 7 bases and V by 4 bases; bases with no gene match: 2. Recruitment covered about two dozen US areas and drew participants whose ages spanned about 18 to 100 years. Resolution of symptoms, clearance, or two negative PCRs was present in recovered Cohort 3 donors. Study processing details: Reference gene primer amplification in the assay estimated nucleated cell counts. Sequenced by immunoSEQ multiplex PCR; TCRdb stores in-frame clones only, minus some. From that table come the V and J calls and clone size; the DNA was used to work out D and trimming. In the table there are 390,000 or so clones, approximately 87% of which are singletons.

The origin of this receptor is a woman in her forties or fifties who had recovered from COVID-19. The chain uses TRBV3-1 (or the pseudogene TRBV3-2) and TRBJ1-5, with 9 bases that match TRBD1. Material for sequencing was PBMCs or T cells enriched from blood (not recorded which). The DNA of the CDR3 is TGTGCCAGCAGCCGGGACAGGGCCCAGCCCCAGCATTTT. Its protein is CASSRDRAQPQHF.